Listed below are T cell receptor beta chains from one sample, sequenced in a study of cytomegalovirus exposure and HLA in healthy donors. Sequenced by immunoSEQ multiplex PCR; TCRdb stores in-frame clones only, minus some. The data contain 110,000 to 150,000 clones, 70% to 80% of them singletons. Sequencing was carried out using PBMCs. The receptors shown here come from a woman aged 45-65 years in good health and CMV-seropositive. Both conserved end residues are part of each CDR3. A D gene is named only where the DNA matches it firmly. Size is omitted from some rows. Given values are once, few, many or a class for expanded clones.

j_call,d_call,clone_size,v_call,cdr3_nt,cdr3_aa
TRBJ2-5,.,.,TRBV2,TGTGCCAGCAAAGCGGACAGCGGCCAAGAGACCCAGTACTTC,CASKADSGQETQYF
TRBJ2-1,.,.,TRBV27,TGTGCCAGCAGTTTATCGCGGGCCAACCAGAATGAGCAGTTCTTC,CASSLSRANQNEQFF
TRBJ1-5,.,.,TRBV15,TGTGCCACCAGCAAAACTTACGGCGGGGATCAGCCCCAGCATTTT,CATSKTYGGDQPQHF
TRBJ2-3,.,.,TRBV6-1,TGTGCCAGCAGGGTAAGCAGACTCACAGATACGCAGTATTTT,CASRVSRLTDTQYF
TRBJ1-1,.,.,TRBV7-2,TGTGCCAGCAGCCAAGATCGCTGGACACCGAACACTGAAGCTTTCTTT,CASSQDRWTPNTEAFF
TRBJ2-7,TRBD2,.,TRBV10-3,TGTGCCATCAGTCCGGGGGAGGGGATATCCTACGAGCAGTACTTC,CAISPGEGISYEQYF
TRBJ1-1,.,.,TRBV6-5,TGTGCCAGCAGGGAGGGGGGGGAGGTCACTGAAGCTTTCTTT,CASREGGEVTEAFF
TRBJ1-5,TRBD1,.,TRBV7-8,TGTGCCAGCAGCTTCGACAGGGGGGATAGCAATCAGCCCCAGCATTTT,CASSFDRGDSNQPQHF
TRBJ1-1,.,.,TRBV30,TGTGCATGCCTAAAGGACGGGAGCACTGAAGCTTTCTTT,CACLKDGSTEAFF
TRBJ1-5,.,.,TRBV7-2,TGTGCCAGCAGCCATTCCGGAGGCCGCAATCAGCCCCAGCATTTT,CASSHSGGRNQPQHF
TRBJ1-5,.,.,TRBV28,TGTGCCAGCGAGGCCGGGACCCGGGGGGCCCAGCATTTT,CASEAGTRGAQHF
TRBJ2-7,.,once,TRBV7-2,TGTGCCAGCAGCTTAGCGGGACTGTCCTACGAGCAGTACTTC,CASSLAGLSYEQYF
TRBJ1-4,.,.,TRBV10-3,TGTGCCATCAGTAGACAGGCAACTAATGAAAAACTGTTTTTT,CAISRQATNEKLFF
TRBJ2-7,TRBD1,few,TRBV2,TGTGCCAGCAGCCTCGCAGACAGGGGGCTCTACGAGCAGTACTTC,CASSLADRGLYEQYF
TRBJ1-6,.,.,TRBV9,TGTGCCAGCAGCGTAGAGCGGGGATCCTATAATTCACCCCTCCACTTT,CASSVERGSYNSPLHF
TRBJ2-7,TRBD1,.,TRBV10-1,TGCGCCAGCAGCGGGGTCGCCAGGGGGCGTAACGAGCAGTACTTC,CASSGVARGRNEQYF
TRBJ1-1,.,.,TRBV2,TGTGCCAGCAGTGACTCGGGAGGGGCTAGTAGAAGTAGAGCTTTCTTT,CASSDSGGASRSRAFF
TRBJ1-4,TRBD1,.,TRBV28,TGTGCCACCGAATCCAGCAGGGGGCCCACCAATGAAAAACTGTTTTTT,CATESSRGPTNEKLFF
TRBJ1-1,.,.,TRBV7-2,TGTGCCAGCAGTTCCCTGGTGGGGAGTGAAGCTTTCTTT,CASSSLVGSEAFF
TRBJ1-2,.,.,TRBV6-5,TGTGCCAGCAGTTACGCCCAGGGTGGCGGCTACACCTTC,CASSYAQGGGYTF
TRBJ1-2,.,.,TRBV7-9,TGTGCCAGCAGCCTTTCGGAGGGCTACGGATTTGGCTACACCTTC,CASSLSEGYGFGYTF
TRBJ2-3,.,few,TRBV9,TGTGCCAGCAGCGTAGGAGGAGTTAGCACAGATACGCAGTATTTT,CASSVGGVSTDTQYF
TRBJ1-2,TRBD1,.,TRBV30,TGTGCCTGGATGACAGGGACCTACTATGGCTACACCTTC,CAWMTGTYYGYTF
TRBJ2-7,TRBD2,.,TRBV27,TGTGCCAGCGGCCCCCTAAGCGGGGGGGCAGAAGACGAGCAGTACTTC,CASGPLSGGAEDEQYF
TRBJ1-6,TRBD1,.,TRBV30,TGTGCCTGGAAGAACCCAGGGGGCAGGGTTGGATCACCCCTCCACTTT,CAWKNPGGRVGSPLHF
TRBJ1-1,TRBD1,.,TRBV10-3,TGTGCCATCAGTGAAGAGGGACAGGGCCCCACTGAAGCTTTCTTT,CAISEEGQGPTEAFF
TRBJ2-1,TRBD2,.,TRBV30,TGTGCCTGGAGCGGGGGGGTTCTCCAGTTCTTC,CAWSGGVLQFF
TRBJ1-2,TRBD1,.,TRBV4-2,TGTGCCAGCAGCCAAACAGGGGGCGATGGCTACACCTTC,CASSQTGGDGYTF
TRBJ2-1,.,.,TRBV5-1,TGCGCCAGCAGCTTGGGGAAGGGGAATGAGCAGTTCTTC,CASSLGKGNEQFF
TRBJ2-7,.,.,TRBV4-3,TGCGCCAGCAGCCAAGAATACGGGGGGCCCTACGAGCAGTACTTC,CASSQEYGGPYEQYF
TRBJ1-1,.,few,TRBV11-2,TGTGCCAGCAGCCTTGCAGGGCAGTTGAACACTGAAGCTTTCTTT,CASSLAGQLNTEAFF
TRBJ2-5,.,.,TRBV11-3,TGTGCCAGCAGTTCCGGGAGCCAAGAGACCCAGTACTTC,CASSSGSQETQYF